This entry features one T cell receptor beta chain sequence. Study processing details: Counts of nucleated cells, estimated from reference gene primer amplification, were obtained. Clones were sequenced by immunoSEQ multiplex PCR, and TCRdb holds only the in-frame ones, with some missing. V and J calls plus clone size are reproduced from that table; the DNA served to infer D and trimming. The sample contains under 300,000 clones, approximately 91% of which appear only once. This CDR3 spans 14 amino acids. Trimming shortened V by 9 bases and J by 5 bases, and 17 bases separated the two germline ends. Germline assignment: CDR1 MRHNA and CDR2 SNTAGT. This specimen belongs to a study of blood T cell repertoires in COVID-19. Whole-study context: Whether acute or convalescent, the COVID-19 samples came from the United States, Italy and Spain. PBMCs, B-cell-depleted T cells, or T cells were the source of the cDNA or gDNA that made up the material.

V gene TRBV6-4 combines with J gene TRBJ2-1; maybe TRBD1 (8 bases). Sequencing input: peripheral blood. The sequence came from a woman aged 40 to 49 who had recovered from COVID-19. The CDR3 protein is CASRVQGGNNEQFF. The CDR3, as DNA: TGTGCCAGTCGAGTACAGGGGGGGAACAATGAGCAGTTCTTC.